Below are 32 T cell receptor beta chains sequenced from a single sample in a study of OX40 agonist ivuxolimab in advanced cancers. The library was built by means of the immunoSEQ multiplex PCR assay. As stored in TCRdb, this immuneACCESS dataset retains in-frame rearrangements with V and J assigned. A fraction of the clones does not appear; measured against another copy, unresolved V genes explain less than half of the discrepancy, and the remainder lacks a known reason. The table for this sample lists around 68,000 clones; more than 75% of them were counted only once. The ten most abundant clones make up about 0.61% of the sample. The source material was CD4+ or CD8+ T cells sorted from blood, sampled in a trial of the OX40 agonist ivuxolimab. All receptors derive from an adult with an advanced solid tumor such as melanoma, head and neck, liver or kidney cancer.

This clone was counted a few times. This chain uses TRBV7-9 with TRBJ1-1, with TRBD1 as a possible D gene (5 bases). The CDR3 runs to 15 residues. Trimming cost V 2 bases and J 4 bases, with 14 bases left between them. Germline CDR1 and CDR2: SEHNR and FQNEAQ (reference sequence). DNA for the CDR3: TGTGCCAGCAGCTTAAGGGCAGGGTGGGGCACTGAAGCTTTCTTT. Translated: CASSLRAGWGTEAFF. The full variable domain, its missing parts supplied by reference TRBV7-9 and TRBJ1-1, is DTGVSQNPRHKITKRGQNVTFRCDPISEHNRLYWYRQTLGQGPEFLTYFQNEAQLEKSRLLSDRFSAERPKGSFSTLEIQRTEQGDSAMYLCASSLRAGWGTEAFFGQGTRLTVV.

This clone came up once. V usage is TRBV7-2 and J usage is TRBJ2-1, with 7 bases fitting TRBD1. The CDR3 consists of 17 residues. Per the germline V gene, CDR1 is SGHTA and CDR2 is FQGNSA. With V trimmed by 1 base and J by 4 bases, 10 bases remained unmatched. The CDR3 protein is CASSLVGTVRLYNEQFF. DNA for the CDR3: TGTGCCAGCAGCTTAGTCGGGACAGTTAGGCTGTACAATGAGCAGTTCTTC.

V is TRBV7-8 and J is TRBJ2-7; possible D gene TRBD2, 6 bases. Germline values: CDR1 SGHVS, CDR2 FQNEAQ. V was clipped by 3 bases and J by 2 bases, with 11 bases between them. The CDR3 consists of 14 residues. In DNA, the CDR3 is TGTGCCAGCAGCTTGTTGGAGGGCGCCTACGAGCAGTACTTC. The encoded protein is CASSLLEGAYEQYF.

This sequence joins TRBV7-2 and TRBJ1-2; TRBD1 aligns across 11 bases. The CDR3 sequence is 14 residues long. J lost 8 bases, V lost 5 bases, and 7 bases had no gene match. In germline, CDR1 is SGHTA, CDR2 FQGNSA. In DNA, the CDR3 is TGTGCCAGCAGCACTGGACAGGGGGCGATAGGCTACACCTTC. It yields the protein CASSTGQGAIGYTF.

This clone was counted a single time. V usage is TRBV11-2 and J usage is TRBJ2-5; D possibly matches TRBD1 or TRBD2 (5 bases each). Per germline, CDR1 SGHAT and CDR2 FQNNGV. This CDR3 contains 16 residues. V lost 3 bases, J lost 9 bases, and 23 bases lay in between. CDR3 in DNA: TGTGCCAGCAGCTTCGGCCCGGGGATGGGCCGAGGGGCCCAGTACTTC. Translating it yields CASSFGPGMGRGAQYF.

The chain couples TRBV5-4 to TRBJ2-3, with 7 bases aligning to TRBD2. Germline CDR1 is SGHNT and CDR2 is YYREEE (reference sequence). The V gene end was trimmed by 1 base and the J gene end by 1 base; junction bases not matched to a gene: 6. This CDR3 has 16 residues. The CDR3 DNA reads TGTGCCAGCAGCTTGAGAGCTAGCGGACGCACAGATACGCAGTATTTT. This sequence encodes CASSLRASGRTDTQYF.

This clone has just a few counts. The chain links TRBV5-1 to TRBJ2-5; D is unresolved. The germline V gene encodes CDR1 SGHRS and CDR2 YFSETQ. The CDR3 loop spans 14 amino acids. Trimming left V 4 bases short and J 1 base short, with 11 bases between. CDR3 in amino acids: CASSPSSTQETQYF. CDR3 nucleotide sequence: TGCGCCAGCAGCCCGTCTTCAACCCAAGAGACCCAGTACTTC.

This chain uses TRBV18 with TRBJ2-7, with D possibly TRBD2 on 5 matching bases. The CDR3 runs to 14 residues. V was clipped by 3 bases and J by 5 bases, with 14 bases between them. Germline assignment: CDR1 KGHSH and CDR2 LQKENI. Here the CDR3 DNA reads TGTGCCAGCTCACCGACCCCGGGGAACAACGAGCAGTACTTC. It is translated as CASSPTPGNNEQYF.

The chain has TRBV6-5 and TRBJ1-5; TRBD1 might be the D (6 bases). This CDR3 spans 14 amino acids. The germline CDR1 and CDR2 sequences are MNHEY and SVGAGI. The V and J ends lost 6 bases and 2 bases respectively, with 11 bases between them. This CDR3 reads CASRYRVGNQPQHF. CDR3 sequence (DNA): TGTGCCAGCAGATACAGGGTTGGCAATCAGCCCCAGCATTTT.

The rearrangement links TRBV13 to TRBJ2-3, with D possibly matching TRBD2 (6 bases). Trimming left V 5 bases short and J 2 bases short, with 17 bases between. The germline V gene encodes CDR1 PRHDT and CDR2 FYEKMQ (reference sequence). The CDR3 runs to 16 residues. Here the CDR3 reads CASSAAMGLFTDTQYF. DNA for the CDR3: TGTGCCAGCAGCGCCGCTATGGGACTCTTCACAGATACGCAGTATTTT.

The chain has TRBV25-1 and TRBJ1-2; tentatively, D is TRBD1 (5 bases). The CDR3 has 14 amino acids. V was trimmed by 7 bases and J by 7 bases, leaving 19 bases between them. The germline V gene encodes CDR1 MGHDK and CDR2 SYGVNS. The CDR3 DNA is TGTGCCAGCACCCAAGACCCGTTGGGGACTGGCTACACCTTC. This translates into CASTQDPLGTGYTF.

V usage is TRBV5-5 and J usage is TRBJ1-2; a weak D match, TRBD1 (6 bases). This CDR3 region has 15 residues. V lost 4 bases and J lost 5, with 18 bases in between. Germline lookup yields CDR1 SGHKS and CDR2 YYEKEE (reference sequence). CDR3: CASSLQGGFGYGYTF. The CDR3, as DNA: TGTGCCAGCAGCCTTCAAGGGGGTTTTGGTTATGGCTACACCTTC.

The chain uses TRBV19 and TRBJ2-3; D may be TRBD2 (6 bases). V gave up 5 bases and J gave up 6 bases, with 12 bases separating them. Germline V lookup: CDR1 LNHDA, CDR2 SQIVND (reference sequence). This CDR3 contains 13 residues. In DNA form, the CDR3 reads TGTGCCAGTAGTGCTAGCGAGGCGGATACGCAGTATTTT. It specifies CASSASEADTQYF.

The rearrangement uses TRBV12-5 and TRBJ1-1; TRBD1 is a possible D gene (5 bases). Germline V gene lookup returns CDR1 LGHNT and CDR2 FRNRAP. CDR3 length: 13 amino acids. Trimming removed 1 base at V and 11 bases at J, with 14 bases between. The CDR3 DNA reads as TGTGCTAGTGGTTTGGAGGGAGGGACGGGGGCTTTCTTT. Its translation is CASGLEGGTGAFF.

With regard to this clone: This CDR3 is also generated by other DNA sequences in the sample. The J gene is TRBJ1-5, the V gene TRBV7-2; possible D gene TRBD1, 5 bases. V lost 5 bases, J lost 4 bases, and 9 bases lay in between. This CDR3 has 13 residues. Germline V gene lookup returns CDR1 SGHTA and CDR2 FQGNSA. CDR3: CASSLTVNQPQHF. The CDR3 nucleotides read TGTGCCAGCAGCCTGACAGTGAATCAGCCCCAGCATTTT. Supplemented by reference TRBV7-2 and TRBJ1-5, the full variable domain reads GAGVSQSPSNKVTEKGKDVELRCDPISGHTALYWYRQSLGQGLEFLIYFQGNSAPDKSGLPSDRFSAERTGGSVSTLTIQRTQQEDSAVYLCASSLTVNQPQHFGDGTRLSIL.

The V gene is TRBV27, the J gene TRBJ1-2; 7 bases align to TRBD1. Looked up from germline, CDR1 is MNHEY and CDR2 is SMNVEV (reference sequence). The length of the CDR3 is 16 residues. V shed 6 bases and J 3 bases; nucleotides not matched to a gene: 13. Here the CDR3 reads CASSRPTGTADYGYTF. DNA of the CDR3: TGTGCCAGCAGCCGCCCAACCGGGACAGCCGACTATGGCTACACCTTC.

This clone came up a few times. The chain recombines TRBV11-1 with TRBJ2-1; D gene unclear. Trimming pared 3 bases from V and 5 bases from J, leaving 14 bases between. CDR1 SGHAT and CDR2 FQDESV come from the germline V gene (reference sequence). The CDR3 spans 15 residues. The CDR3, as DNA: TGTGCCAGCAGCTTTTCTGGGGTCCTCGACAATGAGCAGTTCTTC. It yields the protein CASSFSGVLDNEQFF.

The rearrangement uses TRBV15 and TRBJ1-1; D is possibly TRBD1 (5 bases). Germline CDR1 and CDR2: LNHNV and YYDKDF (reference sequence). V lost 2 bases to trimming and J lost 8 bases, with 6 bases between them. This CDR3 spans 11 amino acids. The CDR3 is CATSRNREAFF. The CDR3 region has the DNA TGTGCCACCAGCAGAAACAGGGAAGCTTTCTTT.

The rearrangement links TRBV5-4 to TRBJ1-2, with D perhaps matching TRBD1 (6 bases). From germline, CDR1 is SGHNT and CDR2 YYREEE (reference sequence). Trimming took 1 base from V and 7 from J, leaving 14 bases between them. The CDR3 has 14 amino acids. The CDR3 is CASSLPGEPVGYTF. The CDR3 DNA reads TGTGCCAGCAGCTTGCCAGGGGAACCCGTTGGCTACACCTTC. The full variable domain, completed using reference TRBV5-4 and TRBJ1-2, is ETGVTQSPTHLIKTRGQQVTLRCSSQSGHNTVSWYQQALGQGPQFIFQYYREEENGRGNFPPRFSGLQFPNYSSELNVNALELDDSALYLCASSLPGEPVGYTFGSGTRLTVV.

J is TRBJ1-1 and V is TRBV7-2; D perhaps matches TRBD1 (6 bases). Trimming cost V 0 bases and J 0 bases, with 14 bases left between them. The CDR3 contains 17 residues. Germline V lookup: CDR1 SGHTA, CDR2 FQGNSA. The CDR3: CASSLAGYRVMNTEAFF. DNA of the CDR3: TGTGCCAGCAGCTTAGCGGGGTACAGGGTTATGAACACTGAAGCTTTCTTT.

V gene TRBV2 combines with J gene TRBJ2-2; D unresolved. This CDR3 has 13 amino acids. The V gene's germline CDR1 is SNHLY and CDR2 FYNNEI. V lost 3 bases and J lost 4, with 6 bases in between. CDR3 sequence (DNA): TGTGCCAGCAGTGAGGTGGTCACCGGGGAGCTGTTTTTT. Its protein is CASSEVVTGELFF. Full variable domain (missing parts from reference TRBV2 and TRBJ2-2): EPEVTQTPSHQVTQMGQEVILRCVPISNHLYFYWYRQILGQKVEFLVSFYNNEISEKSEIFDDQFSVERPDGSNFTLKIRSTKLEDSAMYFCASSEVVTGELFFGEGSRLTVL.

This sequence joins TRBV5-5 and TRBJ1-2; D unclear. The germline V gene encodes CDR1 SGHKS and CDR2 YYEKEE (reference sequence). This CDR3 contains 13 residues. V shed 1 base and J shed 4 bases, with 8 bases lying between them. CDR3 in DNA: TGTGCCAGCAGCTTGTCGAACAGCTATGGCTACACCTTC. It codes for CASSLSNSYGYTF.

This chain connects TRBV19 to TRBJ1-5; 7 positions agree with TRBD1. This CDR3 is 15 amino acids long. Germline V gene sequence: CDR1 LNHDA, CDR2 SQIVND (reference sequence). V was pared by 7 bases and J by 0 bases, with 6 bases of the junction left unmatched. The CDR3 nucleotides are TGTGCCAGTAAGGGACAGAGCAATAGCAATCAGCCCCAGCATTTT. Protein: CASKGQSNSNQPQHF.

This clone has a single count. This chain connects TRBV7-9 to TRBJ2-5, with a possible D match to TRBD2 (6 bases). V was pared by 5 bases and J by 6 bases, with 10 bases between. Germline CDR1 is SEHNR and CDR2 is FQNEAQ (reference sequence). There are 12 residues in the CDR3. CDR3 amino acids: CASSAGLKTQYF. CDR3 coding DNA: TGTGCCAGCAGCGCGGGACTGAAGACCCAGTACTTC.

This rearrangement joins TRBV4-1 to TRBJ2-3; D not resolved. The CDR3 loop spans 18 amino acids. Trimming removed 5 bases from V and 6 bases from J, with 27 bases in between. Germline V gives CDR1 MGHRA, CDR2 YSYEKL. The CDR3, as DNA: TGCGCCAGCAGCGGACCCCGCAAAACGCCCTTAGGCCTTGATACGCAGTATTTT. Its translation: CASSGPRKTPLGLDTQYF.

In this sample, this clone turned up a few times. The chain combines TRBV5-6 with TRBJ2-1; TRBD1 is a possible D gene (5 bases). This CDR3 region has 12 residues. Between the trimmed V and J ends, which lost 2 bases and 5 bases, there was a span of 5 bases. Germline CDR1 SGHDT, CDR2 YYEEEE. CDR3 loop: CASSLQDNEQFF. In DNA, the CDR3 is TGTGCCAGCAGCTTACAGGACAATGAGCAGTTCTTC.

The chain carries TRBV7-6 and TRBJ2-5; perhaps TRBD1 as D (6 bases). V was pared by 3 bases and J by 3 bases, with 8 bases between. The CDR3 is made up of 13 amino acids. CDR1 is SGHVS and CDR2 is FNYEAQ in the germline V gene. The CDR3 nucleotides read TGTGCCAGCAGCTTCCCAGGGGAAGAGACCCAGTACTTC. It codes for CASSFPGEETQYF.

The V call is TRBV5-1, the J call TRBJ1-1; unclear D gene. This CDR3 has 14 amino acids. With 5 bases removed from V and 2 bases from J, the gap between germline ends came to 13 bases. Germline CDR1 and CDR2: SGHRS and YFSETQ. The CDR3 loop is CASSRSQTNTEAFF. CDR3 DNA sequence: TGCGCCAGCAGTCGTTCACAGACCAACACTGAAGCTTTCTTT.

This clone was seen a few times. The chain carries TRBV7-2 and TRBJ1-1; 12 bases are a match to TRBD1. Trimming at V came to 5 bases and at J to 4 bases, leaving 8 bases not matched to a gene. CDR3 length: 16 amino acids. Germline lookup yields CDR1 SGHTA and CDR2 FQGNSA. In nucleotides, the CDR3 is TGTGCCAGCAGCCCCCGGGACAGGGGGCCCGGCACTGAAGCTTTCTTT. Translated: CASSPRDRGPGTEAFF.

The chain joins TRBV19 to TRBJ1-5; 7 bases map to TRBD1. This CDR3 has 14 amino acids. The junction had 4 bases not matched to a gene; V was cut back by 1 base and J by 7 bases. CDR1 is LNHDA and CDR2 is SQIVND in the germline V gene (reference sequence). CDR3 sequence: CASSIAQGWQPQHF. The CDR3 nucleotides read TGTGCCAGTAGTATAGCACAGGGGTGGCAGCCCCAGCATTTT.

This clone was recorded once. V is TRBV2 and J is TRBJ1-2; 7 bases align to TRBD1. In germline, CDR1 is SNHLY, CDR2 FYNNEI. Unmatched junction bases numbered 4, after V lost 7 bases and J lost 5 bases. The CDR3 length is 12 residues. The chain's CDR3 is CASTRDRYGYTF. In DNA form, the CDR3 reads TGTGCCAGCACCCGGGACAGATATGGCTACACCTTC. The entire variable domain, with the rest obtained from reference TRBV2 and TRBJ1-2, is as follows: EPEVTQTPSHQVTQMGQEVILRCVPISNHLYFYWYRQILGQKVEFLVSFYNNEISEKSEIFDDQFSVERPDGSNFTLKIRSTKLEDSAMYFCASTRDRYGYTFGSGTRLTVV.

V and J are TRBV14 and TRBJ2-5; D may be TRBD1 (5 bases). Looked up from germline, CDR1 is SGHDN and CDR2 is FVKESK. The CDR3 totals 14 residues. V was trimmed by 2 bases and J by 4 bases, leaving 11 bases between them. The CDR3 sequence is CASSQWNGAETQYF. In DNA form, the CDR3 reads TGTGCCAGCAGCCAATGGAATGGGGCAGAGACCCAGTACTTC.